These 32 T cell receptor beta chains came from one sample sequenced in a study of blood T cell repertoires in COVID-19. Produced via immunoSEQ multiplex PCR; TCRdb's table is partial and in-frame only. The data contain about 210,000 clones, around 88% of them singletons. The source material was peripheral blood. The receptor set was obtained from a woman in her forties or fifties with acute or convalescent COVID-19.

V gene TRBV27 combines with J gene TRBJ1-4; D possibly corresponds to TRBD1 (6 bases). Trimming cost V 6 bases and J 5 bases, with 10 bases left between them. There are 13 residues in the CDR3. The germline gives CDR1 MNHEY, CDR2 SMNVEV (reference sequence). CDR3 loop: CASSRGRNEKLFF. DNA for the CDR3: TGTGCCAGCAGCAGGGGCCGAAATGAAAAACTGTTTTTT.

This clone was counted between two and nine times. V gene TRBV5-1 combines with J gene TRBJ1-4; a possible D gene is TRBD1 (5 bases). CDR1 is SGHRS and CDR2 is YFSETQ in the germline V gene. The V end lost 4 bases, the J end lost 4 bases, and 17 bases lay between the germline ends. The CDR3 has 16 residues. The CDR3 region has the DNA TGCGCCAGCAGCCCGGGGACTTTCCGGAATAATGAAAAACTGTTTTTT. It specifies CASSPGTFRNNEKLFF.

The chain links TRBV2 to TRBJ2-2; 11 bases are a match to TRBD2. There are 16 residues in the CDR3. Germline assignment: CDR1 SNHLY and CDR2 FYNNEI. With 6 bases clipped from V and 1 base from J, the junction kept 4 bases outside the gene matches. The DNA of the CDR3 is TGTGCCAGCAGCGTTAGCGGGAGGGGGAACACCGGGGAGCTGTTTTTT. This gives the protein CASSVSGRGNTGELFF.

J is TRBJ1-1 and V is TRBV28; D gene uncertain. The CDR3 has 14 amino acids. Trimming took off 6 bases at V and 5 bases at J, with 16 bases between the two ends. Looked up from germline, CDR1 is MDHEN and CDR2 is SYDVKM. CDR3 sequence reads: CASSQTQVRTEAFF. The CDR3 DNA reads TGTGCCAGCAGCCAGACGCAGGTTCGGACTGAAGCTTTCTTT. Drawing the rest from reference TRBV28 and TRBJ1-1, the complete variable domain is DVKVTQSSRYLVKRTGEKVFLECVQDMDHENMFWYRQDPGLGLRLIYFSYDVKMKEKGDIPEGYSVSREKKERFSLILESASTNQTSMYLCASSQTQVRTEAFFGQGTRLTVV.

The chain carries TRBV6-1 and TRBJ1-5, with D possibly matching TRBD1 (5 bases). The ends were cut back, 0 bases at V and 4 bases at J, with 10 bases in the middle. From germline, CDR1 is MNHNS and CDR2 SASEGT. The length of the CDR3 is 15 residues. Here the CDR3 DNA reads TGTGCCAGCAGTGAAGCAAGTAAGGGGAATCAGCCCCAGCATTTT. Its protein product is CASSEASKGNQPQHF.

The rearrangement joins TRBV28 to TRBJ1-1, with 8 bases identical to TRBD1. This CDR3 has 15 residues. With 5 bases clipped from V and 0 bases from J, the junction kept 5 bases outside the gene matches. Germline V gene sequence: CDR1 MDHEN, CDR2 SYDVKM. Here the CDR3 reads CASSGNRGVNTEAFF. CDR3 nucleotide sequence: TGTGCCAGCAGTGGCAACAGGGGGGTGAACACTGAAGCTTTCTTT.

The rearrangement uses TRBV7-2 and TRBJ2-7; D unresolved. The CDR3 has 13 amino acids. The germline CDR1 and CDR2 sequences are SGHTA and FQGNSA. V shed 1 base and J shed 4 bases, with 8 bases lying between them. Here the CDR3 DNA reads TGTGCCAGCAGCTTAGGTCATGAGTACGAGCAGTACTTC. Protein product: CASSLGHEYEQYF.

The J gene is TRBJ1-5, the V gene TRBV29-1; the D is unclear. From germline, CDR1 is SQVTM and CDR2 ANQGSEA. The CDR3 is 15 residues long. The V end lost 4 bases, the J end lost 0 bases, and 13 bases lay between the germline ends. CDR3 sequence reads: CSVALTGNSNQPQHF. CDR3 sequence (DNA): TGCAGCGTTGCCTTGACGGGTAATAGCAATCAGCCCCAGCATTTT. Looking up the rest from reference TRBV29-1 and TRBJ1-5 gives the full variable domain: SAVISQKPSRDICQRGTSLTIQCQVDSQVTMMFWYRQQPGQSLTLIATANQGSEATYESGFVIDKFPISRPNLTFSTLTVSNMSPEDSSIYLCSVALTGNSNQPQHFGDGTRLSIL.

There are many counts of this clone. The chain couples TRBV2 to TRBJ2-3, with D perhaps TRBD1 (5 bases). Germline V gives CDR1 SNHLY, CDR2 FYNNEI. Trimming stripped 7 bases from V and 0 bases from J, with 11 bases between. The CDR3 contains 14 residues. CDR3 in DNA: TGTGCCAGCACCCCATCAGGGAGCACAGATACGCAGTATTTT. Translated: CASTPSGSTDTQYF.

This CDR3 reads CASSGHGARLDGYQETQYF. CDR3 nucleotide sequence: TGTGCCAGCAGTGGTCACGGGGCTCGACTAGACGGGTACCAAGAGACCCAGTACTTC. The V and J genes are TRBV9 and TRBJ2-5; possibly TRBD2 for D (6 bases). Germline V CDR1 and CDR2: SGDLS, YYNGEE. V lost 5 bases and J 0 bases, leaving 26 bases between the germline ends. There are 19 residues in the CDR3.

This chain connects TRBV7-2 to TRBJ2-5; 11 bases are a match to TRBD1. The CDR3 runs 15 residues. The trim removed 1 base at V and 5 bases at J, leaving 3 bases unmatched. The V gene's germline CDR1 is SGHTA and CDR2 FQGNSA. CDR3 in DNA: TGTGCCAGCAGCTTAGTGGGGACAGGGGGGGAGACCCAGTACTTC. Amino acids: CASSLVGTGGETQYF. Together with reference TRBV7-2 and TRBJ2-5, the CDR3 gives the full variable domain: GAGVSQSPSNKVTEKGKDVELRCDPISGHTALYWYRQSLGQGLEFLIYFQGNSAPDKSGLPSDRFSAERTGGSVSTLTIQRTQQEDSAVYLCASSLVGTGGETQYFGPGTRLLVL.

The chain combines TRBV6-5 with TRBJ2-2; 11 nucleotides agree with TRBD1. The CDR3 extends over 13 amino acids. Looked up from germline, CDR1 is MNHEY and CDR2 is SVGAGI. V shed 10 bases, J shed 9 bases, and the junction held 7 bases outside the gene matches. The CDR3, as DNA: TGTGCCACCCGGACAGGGGGCGGCCGGGAGCTGTTTTTT. This translates into CATRTGGGRELFF.

This clone was counted many times. This chain connects TRBV5-8 to TRBJ2-7, with TRBD1 matching over 9 bases. The J segment lost 4 bases and the V segment lost 3 bases, leaving 8 bases of the junction unmatched. The CDR3 covers 15 residues. Germline loops: CDR1 SGHTS, CDR2 YDEGEE. CDR3 DNA: TGTGCCAGCAGCTGGGGGGGACAGGGACAATACGAGCAGTACTTC. Amino acids: CASSWGGQGQYEQYF.

The chain carries TRBV10-3 and TRBJ1-1; D remains ambiguous. Germline loops: CDR1 ENHRY, CDR2 SYGVKD. The CDR3 sequence is 12 residues long. The V end was cut by 2 bases, the J end by 8 bases, with 9 bases between. The CDR3 loop is CAISEPTGEAFF. DNA for the CDR3: TGTGCCATCAGTGAGCCGACCGGGGAAGCTTTCTTT.

The chain couples TRBV6-7 to TRBJ1-4, with 9 bases aligning to TRBD1. TRBV6-7 is an open reading frame whose function is uncertain. The CDR3 sequence is 16 residues long. V shed 2 bases and J 5 bases; nucleotides not matched to a gene: 6. CDR3 in DNA: TGTGCCAGCAGTTACGTAGGGGACAGGGAAAATGAAAAACTGTTTTTT. It is translated as CASSYVGDRENEKLFF.

The V and J genes are TRBV6-5 and TRBJ2-7; maybe TRBD1 (5 bases). Trimming left V 8 bases short and J 3 bases short, with 11 bases between. This CDR3 spans 12 amino acids. In germline, CDR1 is MNHEY, CDR2 SVGAGI. The DNA of the CDR3 is TGTGCCAGCGAAAGGGGCGGCTACGAGCAGTACTTC. It encodes CASERGGYEQYF.

The chain recombines TRBV19 with TRBJ2-1; 7 bases align to TRBD2. The junction had 3 bases not matched to a gene; V was cut back by 4 bases and J by 0 bases. Germline V gene lookup returns CDR1 LNHDA and CDR2 SQIVND (reference sequence). The CDR3 length is 15 residues. The CDR3 sequence: CASSRGGSSYNEQFF. CDR3 DNA sequence: TGTGCCAGTAGTAGGGGGGGAAGCTCCTACAATGAGCAGTTCTTC.

V gene TRBV4-2 combines with J gene TRBJ2-2, with a tentative D call TRBD2 (7 bases). Trimming pared 6 bases from V and 5 bases from J, leaving 19 bases between. Germline V lookup: CDR1 LGHNA, CDR2 YNFKEQ. The CDR3 totals 16 residues. The CDR3 sequence is CASRIGGGGPTGELFF. CDR3 nucleotides: TGTGCCAGCAGGATCGGAGGGGGAGGGCCGACCGGGGAGCTGTTTTTT.

The rearrangement joins TRBV10-3 to TRBJ2-7, with 15 bases aligning to TRBD2. The CDR3 sequence is 17 residues long. With V trimmed by 7 bases and J by 4 bases, 11 bases remained unmatched. Per the germline V gene, CDR1 is ENHRY and CDR2 is SYGVKD. The CDR3 sequence: CAIKPGTSGRTSYEQYF. The CDR3 bases are TGTGCCATCAAACCCGGGACTAGCGGGAGGACTTCGTACGAGCAGTACTTC.

The chain employs TRBV3-1 (or the pseudogene TRBV3-2) and TRBJ2-7, with 9 bases lining up with TRBD2. The CDR3 is 15 amino acids. J was trimmed by 2 bases and V by 1 base; bases with no gene match: 3. Germline CDR1 is LGHDT and CDR2 is YNNKEL (reference sequence). The CDR3 sequence is CASSQGGGRAYEQYF. The CDR3 DNA sequence: TGTGCCAGCAGCCAAGGAGGCGGGAGGGCCTACGAGCAGTACTTC.

The chain joins TRBV9 to TRBJ2-2, with a possible D match to TRBD2 (5 bases). The CDR3 is 13 amino acids. Trimming cost V 3 bases and J 6 bases, with 9 bases left between them. The germline V gene has CDR1 SGDLS and CDR2 YYNGEE. The CDR3 sequence is CASSGTSAGELFF. In DNA, the CDR3 is TGTGCCAGCAGCGGAACTAGTGCCGGGGAGCTGTTTTTT.

The rearrangement links TRBV7-3 to TRBJ2-2, with a weak D call TRBD2 (5 bases). This CDR3 spans 14 amino acids. Trimming cost V 2 bases and J 3 bases, with 7 bases left between them. Germline V CDR1 and CDR2: SGHTA, FQGTGA. This CDR3 is CASSLSGDTGELFF. The CDR3 DNA sequence: TGTGCCAGCAGCTTATCCGGGGACACCGGGGAGCTGTTTTTT.

This chain links TRBV29-1 with TRBJ2-5; D is perhaps TRBD1 (6 bases). Germline V gives CDR1 SQVTM, CDR2 ANQGSEA. V was cut by 5 bases and J by 2 bases, with 15 bases left in between. The CDR3 contains 14 residues. CDR3 residues: CSVTGSPGQETQYF. The CDR3 nucleotides read TGCAGCGTTACAGGGTCCCCGGGACAAGAGACCCAGTACTTC.

The chain recombines TRBV12-5 with TRBJ2-4, with 8 bases fitting TRBD2. CDR1 is LGHNT, CDR2 FRNRAP, per germline. The CDR3 extends over 20 amino acids. Trimming took 2 bases from V and 2 from J; bases not matched to a gene: 17. CDR3 sequence reads: CASGLPQVERELWSKNIQYF. The CDR3 DNA reads as TGTGCTAGTGGTTTGCCACAGGTCGAGCGGGAGTTGTGGTCCAAAAACATTCAGTACTTC.

V usage is TRBV11-3 and J usage is TRBJ2-3; 8 positions agree with TRBD1. Looked up from germline, CDR1 is SGHNT and CDR2 is YENEEA. This CDR3 has 16 residues. Trimming removed 6 bases from V and 0 bases from J; junction bases left unmatched: 8. Here the CDR3 reads CASSPTGATSTDTQYF. In DNA form, the CDR3 reads TGTGCCAGCAGTCCGACAGGGGCAACTAGCACAGATACGCAGTATTTT.

This chain uses TRBV10-3 with TRBJ2-7, with D maybe TRBD1 (5 bases). Per germline, CDR1 ENHRY and CDR2 SYGVKD. This CDR3 spans 15 amino acids. V gave up 3 bases and J gave up 6 bases, with 18 bases separating them. CDR3 in DNA: TGTGCCATCAGTGATAGGGTGAAGGGGCTGGGCGAGCAGTACTTC. Its translation: CAISDRVKGLGEQYF.

This chain joins TRBV2 and TRBJ2-7; TRBD2 matches at 9 bases. The CDR3 is 14 residues long. Looked up from germline, CDR1 is SNHLY and CDR2 is FYNNEI. V was pared by 6 bases and J by 4 bases, with 7 bases of the junction left unmatched. CDR3 DNA sequence: TGTGCCAGCAGATTAGCGGGAGTAGGTTACGAGCAGTACTTC. This sequence encodes CASRLAGVGYEQYF.

The J gene is TRBJ2-3, the V gene TRBV2, with 8 bases that match TRBD2. Per germline, CDR1 SNHLY and CDR2 FYNNEI. The CDR3 has 13 amino acids. Trimming took 8 bases from V and 3 from J; bases not matched to a gene: 4. The CDR3 DNA is TGTGCCAGCTGGCCGGGGGGGACAGATACGCAGTATTTT. This encodes CASWPGGTDTQYF.

V and J are TRBV21-1 and TRBJ2-1; the DNA was not used to check the table's D call, TRBD2. TRBV21-1 is termed a pseudogene. The CDR3 has 17 amino acids. The chain's CDR3 is CASSKARGSRTYNEQFF. Here the CDR3 DNA reads TGTGCCAGCAGCAAAGCTCGAGGGAGTAGGACCTACAATGAGCAGTTCTTC.

This clone was observed once. The chain is built from TRBV7-6 and TRBJ2-3; TRBD1 agrees at 9 bases. Trimming cost V 6 bases and J 7 bases; bases outside gene matches: 20. CDR1 and CDR2 from the germline V gene are SGHVS and FNYEAQ. The CDR3 extends over 18 amino acids. The CDR3 DNA reads TGTGCCAGCAGTGGTCCACAGGGGGCGAGCCCCGTGGGATATACGCAGTATTTT. Translation: CASSGPQGASPVGYTQYF.

The chain links TRBV27 to TRBJ2-7; TRBD2 agrees at 9 bases. The CDR3 length is 17 residues. The V and J ends lost 0 bases and 5 bases, in that order; junction bases with no gene match: 11. CDR1 is MNHEY and CDR2 is SMNVEV in the germline V gene (reference sequence). Here the CDR3 reads CASSLSWAAGGPNEQYF. The CDR3 DNA is TGTGCCAGCAGTTTATCATGGGCGGCGGGAGGGCCTAACGAGCAGTACTTC.

This clone was counted a few times. V gene TRBV14 combines with J gene TRBJ1-3; the D is unclear. Trimming cost V 4 bases and J 3 bases, with 10 bases left between them. The length of the CDR3 is 14 residues. Germline CDR1 SGHDN, CDR2 FVKESK. The CDR3 reads CASSLTVGGNTIYF. As DNA, the CDR3 is TGTGCCAGCAGCCTCACAGTGGGTGGAAACACCATATATTTT.